This T cell receptor (beta chain) was found in a study of identifying expanded T cells in peripheral blood (dated by TCRdb to about 2019). A note on the overall study: Technical replicates were generated by sequencing separate aliquots of the same genomic DNA pool, and four replicates were compared pairwise.

During the collection period, no immune events, such as infections, were documented for the healthy donors. Healthy-donor blood repertoires served as a training cohort to calibrate time-dependent variance in a beta-binomial model of T-cell clone differential abundance. The training cohort comprised approximately ten healthy donors, 3 female and 7 male. An age range of roughly 25 to 65 years, with an average of about 45 years, was recorded for the donors. Whole blood from each healthy donor was obtained from a commercial supplier and was collected at three time points two to three weeks apart. For immunosequencing, genomic DNA was extracted from unsorted whole blood. The immunoSEQ Assay, which relies on bias-controlled multiplex PCR amplification of genomic DNA, was used to profile TCRbeta CDR3 regions. In the source study's methods: To quantify the absolute abundance of each unique TCRbeta CDR3 region, the sequences were collapsed and filtered. Differential abundance was assessed using a binomial (Fisher-equivalent) model and a beta-binomial model in which time-dependent variance fitted from healthy donors was added. Clones with fewer than 5 combined templates were removed, and differential abundance was called for clones with a Benjamini-Hochberg FDR below 0.01. The form v = (b*log(k)+a)^2 was used to model beta-binomial variance as a function of total template count across the two samples. TCRdb carries this immuneACCESS record with in-frame sequences only. Its versions omit some clonotypes, under half of them owing to an unresolved V gene in the studies checked, with the rest unexplained. The V and J calls and clone size were taken over from that table, and D and trimming were inferred from the DNA. This sample gives about 100,000 clones in total; roughly 91% of them show up just once. Of the sample, about 16% is held by the ten largest clones.

Concerning this clone itself: There is no known antigen for this receptor. The record has no base qualities; no much larger clone is one base away.

What the work shows at the level of the full study, not this receptor alone: The binomial model flagged around 1.3 differentially abundant clones between technical replicates, compared with approximately 15 over approximately two weeks and approximately 20 over about 4 weeks. Both the number of clones called differentially abundant and the false-positive rate were significantly reduced by the beta-binomial model across all healthy-donor time intervals. The authors expected biological variance in healthy repertoires might increase further over much longer intervals such as months to years. For all healthy donors, the variance in clone template counts between approximately two-week samples rose significantly as total template count increased.

Sequencing was performed on blood. The TCR comes from a person aged 18 to 70 in good health.

CDR3 reads: CASRTLQVDQHF. The nucleotide sequence reads TGTGCCAGCAGGACTTTACAGGTGGACCAGCATTTT. The chain is made from TRBV6-6 and TRBJ1-5; the D gene is perhaps TRBD1, from 5 matching bases. V loses 6 bases of germline sequence and J loses 12 bases, and the interval between the two ends is 15 bases. Per the germline V gene (reference sequence), MNHNY is the CDR1 and SVGAGI is the CDR2. Including the terminal cysteine and phenylalanine, the CDR3 comprises 12 residues. Only CDR3 DNA is held: 36 bases, read in frame from base 1.